One sample yielded the 32 T cell receptor beta chains listed below, sequenced in a study of blood T cell repertoires in COVID-19. The method was immunoSEQ multiplex PCR; TCRdb's version includes in-frame clones alone and lacks a portion of them. The profile shows about 200,000 clones, 85% to 90% of them singletons. Sequenced sample: PBMCs or T cells enriched from blood (not recorded which). Receptors originate from a woman between 35 and 50 years old in a cohort exposed to, infected with or recovered from COVID-19 (not recorded which).

The chain joins TRBV4-1 to TRBJ1-1; the D is unclear. Germline CDR1 and CDR2: MGHRA and YSYEKL. CDR3 size: 13 residues. The ends were cut back, 3 bases at V and 3 bases at J, with 8 bases in the middle. CDR3 sequence reads: CASSHAPDTEAFF. CDR3 coding DNA: TGCGCCAGCAGCCACGCCCCAGACACTGAAGCTTTCTTT.

V gene TRBV21-1 combines with J gene TRBJ2-4; the table gives TRBD1 as D, unverified against the DNA. TRBV21-1 is tagged as a pseudogene. This CDR3 comprises 15 residues. CDR3 coding DNA: TGTGCCAGCGGACAGGGAGTCAGAGCCAAAAACATTCAGTACTTC. This sequence encodes CASGQGVRAKNIQYF.

The V call is TRBV28, the J call TRBJ1-1; 8 bases line up with TRBD1. The CDR3 consists of 14 residues. V lost 3 bases, J lost 3 bases, and 3 bases stayed unmatched. CDR1 is MDHEN, CDR2 SYDVKM, per germline. This CDR3 is CASSFRTGYTEAFF. The CDR3 region has the DNA TGTGCCAGCAGTTTCCGGACAGGGTACACTGAAGCTTTCTTT.

The chain links TRBV5-1 to TRBJ1-2, with 8 bases identical to TRBD1. With V trimmed by 3 bases and J by 1 base, 11 bases remained unmatched. CDR3 length: 17 amino acids. Germline CDR1 is SGHRS and CDR2 is YFSETQ. CDR3 in amino acids: CASSSVPGGEGNYGYTF. CDR3 nucleotide sequence: TGCGCCAGCAGCTCAGTTCCAGGGGGCGAAGGTAACTATGGCTACACCTTC.

J is TRBJ1-5 and V is TRBV7-9; D is ambiguous. The CDR3 is made up of 12 amino acids. Deletions cut 1 base from V and 7 bases from J, with 5 bases between. Germline CDR1 reads SEHNR; CDR2 reads FQNEAQ (reference sequence). In nucleotides, the CDR3 is TGTGCCAGCAGCTTAGATCTCCAGCCCCAGCATTTT. Its translation: CASSLDLQPQHF.

The J gene is TRBJ2-7, the V gene TRBV19, with D possibly being TRBD2 (6 bases). Looked up from germline, CDR1 is LNHDA and CDR2 is SQIVND (reference sequence). The CDR3 is 15 amino acids. Trimming cost V 1 base and J 5 bases, with 15 bases left between them. This CDR3 is CASSIVGRPKDEQYF. CDR3 coding DNA: TGTGCCAGTAGTATAGTTGGGAGGCCGAAGGACGAGCAGTACTTC.

The chain carries TRBV4-3 and TRBJ2-2, with 8 bases that match TRBD1. This CDR3 contains 18 residues. V lost 0 bases, J lost 6 bases, and 12 bases stayed unmatched. From germline, CDR1 is LGHNA and CDR2 YSLEER. The CDR3 here is CASSQDLARGQWAGELFF. The CDR3 region has the DNA TGCGCCAGCAGCCAAGATCTCGCCAGGGGGCAATGGGCCGGGGAGCTGTTTTTT.

The V and J genes are TRBV5-1 and TRBJ2-4, with D possibly matching TRBD1 (6 bases). V was trimmed by 0 bases and J by 5 bases, leaving 12 bases between them. The CDR3 is made up of 15 amino acids. Germline-derived CDR1 and CDR2 are SGHRS and YFSETQ. The CDR3 DNA is TGCGCCAGCAGCTTGGGGGGAAGGACAGAAAACATTCAGTACTTC. This sequence encodes CASSLGGRTENIQYF.

The chain uses TRBV7-8 and TRBJ1-1; D may be TRBD1 (5 bases). The V and J ends lost 1 base and 3 bases respectively, with 15 bases between them. The CDR3 extends over 16 amino acids. CDR1 is SGHVS and CDR2 is FQNEAQ in the germline V gene. CDR3: CASSLGSGFGDTEAFF. The CDR3 DNA reads as TGTGCCAGCAGCTTAGGATCAGGGTTTGGGGACACTGAAGCTTTCTTT.

This clone was observed a handful of times. The CDR3 protein is CASSPSGVLEQYF. In DNA form, the CDR3 reads TGTGCCAGCAGCCCAAGCGGAGTGCTCGAGCAGTACTTC. The V and J genes are TRBV3-1 (or the pseudogene TRBV3-2) and TRBJ2-7; a weak D match, TRBD2 (5 bases). This CDR3 comprises 13 residues. The germline gives CDR1 LGHDT, CDR2 YNNKEL (reference sequence). Trimming shortened V by 4 bases and J by 6 bases, and 13 bases separated the two germline ends.

This clone came up once. The genes are TRBV4-1 and TRBJ1-4; D call uncertain. The CDR3 contains 15 residues. V dropped 3 bases and J dropped 7 bases, with 15 bases sitting between them. Germline V gene sequence: CDR1 MGHRA, CDR2 YSYEKL. CDR3 sequence: CASSQSGPGGEKLFF. The CDR3 coding sequence is TGCGCCAGCAGCCAGTCCGGGCCCGGAGGTGAAAAACTGTTTTTT.

This chain uses TRBV5-6 with TRBJ2-1, with unresolved D. The V end lost 4 bases, the J end lost 0 bases, and 14 bases lay between the germline ends. The CDR3 is made up of 16 amino acids. CDR1 is SGHDT, CDR2 YYEEEE, per germline. The CDR3 DNA follows: TGTGCCAGCAGCGGCTCGACTCCCAGCTCCTACAATGAGCAGTTCTTC. As protein: CASSGSTPSSYNEQFF.

The chain has TRBV10-2 and TRBJ1-5; tentatively, D is TRBD1 (5 bases). The CDR3 is 14 amino acids. Germline CDR1 WSHSY, CDR2 SAAADI. The V and J ends lost 6 bases and 4 bases respectively, with 13 bases between them. CDR3 region: CASRGTGVNQPQHF. The CDR3, as DNA: TGCGCCAGCAGGGGGACGGGGGTTAATCAGCCCCAGCATTTT.

V gene TRBV6-1 combines with J gene TRBJ2-7, with 9 bases identical to TRBD1. CDR1 and CDR2 (germline): MNHNS, SASEGT. The length of the CDR3 is 13 residues. The V and J ends lost 1 base and 6 bases, in that order; junction bases with no gene match: 1. CDR3 coding DNA: TGTGCCAGCAGTGAAGACAGGGGGCTCGAGCAGTACTTC. It yields the protein CASSEDRGLEQYF.

The genes are TRBV5-1 and TRBJ2-2, with D perhaps matching TRBD1 (6 bases). The CDR3 is made up of 16 amino acids. Germline CDR1 reads SGHRS; CDR2 reads YFSETQ. V lost 4 bases, J lost 1 base, and 14 bases lay in between. The CDR3 coding sequence is TGCGCCAGCAGCCCGGTGGGGGCCGGGAACACCGGGGAGCTGTTTTTT. Translated, it gives CASSPVGAGNTGELFF. Using reference TRBV5-1 and TRBJ2-2 for the parts outside the CDR3, the full variable domain is KAGVTQTPRYLIKTRGQQVTLSCSPISGHRSVSWYQQTPGQGLQFLFEYFSETQRNKGNFPGRFSGRQFSNSRSEMNVSTLELGDSALYLCASSPVGAGNTGELFFGEGSRLTVL.

V is TRBV27 and J is TRBJ1-1; no clear D. Between the trimmed V and J ends, which lost 1 base and 5 bases, there was a span of 11 bases. Germline values: CDR1 MNHEY, CDR2 SMNVEV (reference sequence). The CDR3 contains 14 residues. CDR3 DNA sequence: TGTGCCAGCAGTTTATTCCCTGGAGGGACTGAAGCTTTCTTT. Amino acids: CASSLFPGGTEAFF.

The J gene is TRBJ1-4, the V gene TRBV7-2; 7 bases are shared with TRBD1. J gave up 8 bases and V 6 bases, and 6 bases lay outside the gene matches. CDR1 is SGHTA, CDR2 FQGNSA, per germline. The CDR3 is 13 amino acids. CDR3 coding DNA: TGTGCCAGCAGTCTAGGGGGCACGGAAAAACTGTTTTTT. It encodes CASSLGGTEKLFF. Based on the CDR3 plus reference TRBV7-2 and TRBJ1-4, the full variable domain is GAGVSQSPSNKVTEKGKDVELRCDPISGHTALYWYRQSLGQGLEFLIYFQGNSAPDKSGLPSDRFSAERTGGSVSTLTIQRTQQEDSAVYLCASSLGGTEKLFFGSGTQLSVL.

In its sample, this clone was seen a few times. V gene TRBV14 combines with J gene TRBJ1-1; 10 positions match TRBD1. Germline-derived CDR1 and CDR2 are SGHDN and FVKESK. Trimming removed 4 bases from V and 7 bases from J; junction bases left unmatched: 6. The CDR3 has 14 amino acids. This CDR3 reads CASSRGTGVDEAFF. The CDR3 DNA is TGTGCCAGCAGCCGAGGGACAGGGGTTGATGAAGCTTTCTTT.

The V call is TRBV2, the J call TRBJ2-5; no clear D gene. V was shortened by 3 bases and J by 2 bases, with 10 bases between the two germline ends. Germline assignment: CDR1 SNHLY and CDR2 FYNNEI. The CDR3 has 14 amino acids. CDR3 DNA sequence: TGTGCCAGCAGTGAGTGGGCAGGACAAGAGACCCAGTACTTC. It specifies CASSEWAGQETQYF.

The chain carries TRBV10-2 and TRBJ2-7, with D possibly matching TRBD1 (6 bases). Between the trimmed V and J ends, which lost 0 bases and 2 bases, there was a span of 8 bases. CDR3 length: 14 residues. Germline values: CDR1 WSHSY, CDR2 SAAADI. The CDR3 DNA follows: TGCGCCAGCAGTGAGTCGAGACAGGCCTACGAGCAGTACTTC. Protein sequence: CASSESRQAYEQYF.

The sample holds a few counts of this clone. This rearrangement joins TRBV23-1 to TRBJ1-6; 7 bases map to TRBD1. TRBV23-1 counts as an open reading frame of uncertain function. Trimming at V came to 8 bases and at J to 13 bases, leaving 5 bases not matched to a gene. This CDR3 has 11 amino acids. CDR3 region: CASRQGSPLHF. The CDR3 nucleotides read TGCGCCAGCCGACAGGGATCGCCCCTCCACTTT.

In this sample, this clone turned up once. V usage is TRBV28 and J usage is TRBJ1-6; perhaps TRBD1 as D (6 bases). The CDR3 consists of 16 residues. The germline gives CDR1 MDHEN, CDR2 SYDVKM. V dropped 10 bases and J dropped 9 bases, with 25 bases sitting between them. The CDR3 region has the DNA TGTGCCATCCCCCAACGGGGGGGGGCATTTAGTTCACCCCTCCACTTT. The encoded protein is CAIPQRGGAFSSPLHF.

This clone showed up just once. V usage is TRBV19 and J usage is TRBJ1-1; D possibly corresponds to TRBD1 (6 bases). The CDR3 is made up of 12 amino acids. CDR1 and CDR2 from the germline V gene are LNHDA and SQIVND (reference sequence). V was shortened by 5 bases and J by 5 bases, with 9 bases between the two germline ends. DNA for the CDR3: TGTGCCAGTAGTGTCACAGGGACTGAAGCTTTCTTT. Its translation is CASSVTGTEAFF.

Only one count was recorded for this clone. Other nucleotide sequences from this sample produce the same CDR3. The rearrangement joins TRBV6-5 to TRBJ1-2; TRBD1 aligns across 9 bases. J gave up 5 bases and V 0 bases, and 1 base lay outside the gene matches. Germline CDR1 reads MNHEY; CDR2 reads SVGAGI. CDR3 size: 14 residues. The CDR3 is CASSYSGQGYGYTF. CDR3 bases: TGTGCCAGCAGTTACTCGGGACAGGGTTATGGCTACACCTTC.

The J gene is TRBJ2-2, the V gene TRBV7-9; 7 bases are a match to TRBD1. J gave up 6 bases and V 4 bases, and 8 bases lay outside the gene matches. CDR3 length: 15 residues. The germline V gene encodes CDR1 SEHNR and CDR2 FQNEAQ (reference sequence). CDR3 loop: CASSSRQGGSGELFF. The CDR3 region has the DNA TGTGCCAGCAGCTCCCGACAGGGCGGATCCGGGGAGCTGTTTTTT. The full variable domain, in which reference TRBV7-9 and TRBJ2-2 provide the parts outside the CDR3, is DTGVSQNPRHKITKRGQNVTFRCDPISEHNRLYWYRQTLGQGPEFLTYFQNEAQLEKSRLLSDRFSAERPKGSFSTLEIQRTEQGDSAMYLCASSSRQGGSGELFFGEGSRLTVL.

The chain uses TRBV11-3 and TRBJ1-1; TRBD1 aligns across 10 bases. The CDR3 has 14 amino acids. Germline trimming cut 4 bases from V and 5 bases from J; bases unmatched to any gene: 4. Germline V gene lookup returns CDR1 SGHNT and CDR2 YENEEA. CDR3: CASSSGQGETEAFF. CDR3 DNA sequence: TGTGCCAGCAGCTCCGGACAGGGGGAGACTGAAGCTTTCTTT. The whole variable domain, filled in from reference TRBV11-3 and TRBJ1-1, reads EAGVVQSPRYKIIEKKQPVAFWCNPISGHNTLYWYLQNLGQGPELLIRYENEEAVDDSQLPKDRFSAERLKGVDSTLKIQPAELGDSAVYLCASSSGQGETEAFFGQGTRLTVV.

The chain couples TRBV19 to TRBJ2-7; 9 bases align to TRBD2. V trimming: 5 bases; J trimming: 2 bases; junction bases outside the gene matches: 4. This CDR3 contains 14 residues. The germline V gene encodes CDR1 LNHDA and CDR2 SQIVND (reference sequence). The CDR3, as DNA: TGTGCCAGTAGTGCGACTAGCGGAGCCTACGAGCAGTACTTC. Translating gives CASSATSGAYEQYF.

This sequence joins TRBV5-1 and TRBJ2-1; TRBD2 matches 7 bases. The germline CDR1 and CDR2 sequences are SGHRS and YFSETQ. V gave up 1 base and J gave up 5 bases; unmatched junction bases: 15. The length of the CDR3 is 18 residues. The DNA for the CDR3 is TGCGCCAGCAGCTTGAGTTTGTCTATGAGCGGGGCGAACAATGAGCAGTTCTTC. Translated, it gives CASSLSLSMSGANNEQFF.

This chain uses TRBV7-2 with TRBJ1-2; no firm D call. Trimming removed 1 base from V and 5 bases from J, with 14 bases in between. CDR3 length equals 15 residues. Germline V lookup: CDR1 SGHTA, CDR2 FQGNSA. The CDR3: CASSLGVAGIYGYTF. CDR3 coding DNA: TGTGCCAGCAGCTTAGGCGTCGCGGGAATATATGGCTACACCTTC.

The chain is built from TRBV5-1 and TRBJ1-2; D gene ambiguous. The V gene lost 1 base and the J gene lost 8 bases, with 12 bases spanning the gap. CDR1 SGHRS and CDR2 YFSETQ come from the germline V gene. The CDR3 loop spans 13 amino acids. CDR3 loop: CASSLPTDLGYTF. CDR3 nucleotide sequence: TGCGCCAGCAGCTTGCCGACGGACTTGGGCTACACCTTC.

This sequence joins TRBV5-1 and TRBJ2-2, with TRBD1 matching over 7 bases. Germline CDR1 SGHRS, CDR2 YFSETQ. CDR3 length equals 15 residues. V was clipped by 0 bases and J by 4 bases; unmatched bases: 3. The DNA of the CDR3 is TGCGCCAGCAGCTTGGCAGGGGGAAGCACCGGGGAGCTGTTTTTT. Translating gives CASSLAGGSTGELFF.

This clone was picked up one time. The CDR3 DNA follows: TGTGCCACCATGCTAGCGGGGGGGCTCAATGAGCAGTTCTTC. Encoded protein: CATMLAGGLNEQFF. This chain connects TRBV3-1 (or the pseudogene TRBV3-2) to TRBJ2-1; TRBD2 agrees at 12 bases. The CDR3 is 14 amino acids. V was clipped by 10 bases and J by 6 bases; unmatched bases: 7. From germline, CDR1 is LGHDT and CDR2 YNNKEL (reference sequence).